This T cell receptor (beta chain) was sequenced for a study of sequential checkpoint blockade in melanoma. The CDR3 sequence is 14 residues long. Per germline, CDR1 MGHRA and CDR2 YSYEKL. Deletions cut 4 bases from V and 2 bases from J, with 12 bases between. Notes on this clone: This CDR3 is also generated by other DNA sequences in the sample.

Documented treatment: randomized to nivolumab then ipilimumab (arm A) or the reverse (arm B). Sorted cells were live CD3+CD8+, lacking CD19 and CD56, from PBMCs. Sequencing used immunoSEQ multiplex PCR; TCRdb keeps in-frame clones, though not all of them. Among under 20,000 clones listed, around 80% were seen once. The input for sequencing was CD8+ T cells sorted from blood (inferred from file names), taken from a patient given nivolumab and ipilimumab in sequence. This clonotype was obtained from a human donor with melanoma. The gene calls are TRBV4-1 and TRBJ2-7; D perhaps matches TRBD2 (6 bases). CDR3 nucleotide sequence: TGCGCCAGCAGCCGCGGAGGGGACGCCTACGAGCAGTACTTC. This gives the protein CASSRGGDAYEQYF.